The T cell receptor beta chain described here comes from a study of post-analysis software for immune sequencing data. Study context: Courses of disease covered relapsing-remitting, secondary progressive and progressive-relapsing multiple sclerosis. The study's findings and limits: Roughly five TRBV segments appeared more often in patients than in controls, and TRBV5-6, TRBV5-1 and TRBV20-1 were among these. Samples sharing a preparation batch grouped tightly together when assessed by F measure. Patients with multiple sclerosis recorded significantly lower normalized Chao1 diversity than controls, the study found.

The length of the CDR3 is 13 residues. CDR1 is SGHTA, CDR2 FQGNSA, per germline. A note on this clonotype: The target antigen is unknown. A single base separates this from a much larger clone, so it may be a read error.

Prepared TCR beta cDNA libraries contained unique molecular identifiers. From approximately 1 to 10 million T cells, roughly 0.5 million cDNA molecules were obtained. TCRdb called the PCR reads again in MiXCR, with one record for every CDR3 protein. The top ten hold about 0.5% of the sample, which has about 760,000 distinct CDR3 sequences, 25% to 30% seen once. The sample was blood. The receptor was derived from a girl aged 5 to 17 with multiple sclerosis. This chain joins TRBV7-2 and TRBJ2-5; D possibly corresponds to TRBD2 (6 bases). The CDR3, as DNA: TGTGCCAGCAGCTTTGCCGGGAGCTACGAGCAGCACTTC. Encoded protein: CASSFAGSYEQHF.